The rows below give T cell receptor beta chains drawn from one sample of a study of blood T cells in healthy people across ages. MiXCR, applied by TCRdb to the 5' RACE reads, yields one record per CDR3 protein. The profile shows some 780,000 distinct CDR3 sequences, roughly three fifths of them singletons. What was sequenced was blood. Receptors originate from a man aged 40-55 years in good health. CDR3s include the opening cysteine and the closing phenylalanine or tryptophan. Each record gives: J gene, clone size, D gene, CDR3 length, V gene, CDR3 DNA, CDR3 protein. The D gene is left open where the match is weak. Only some rows state a clone size, as once, few, many or a class for expanded clones.

TRBJ2-7,many,-,17,TRBV12-3/TRBV12-4,TGTGCCAGCAGTAGTTTGGGCGGGCCGGCCCAGTGGAACGAGCAGTACTTC,CASSSLGGPAQWNEQYF
TRBJ2-1,-,TRBD2,15,TRBV7-3,TGTGCCAGCAGCTCTTCCGGGACTAGCGGCAATGAGCAGTTCTTC,CASSSSGTSGNEQFF
TRBJ1-5,-,TRBD1,19,TRBV7-9,TGTGCCAGCAGCTCTATACCGGGACAGGGGGTGGTATCTAATCAGCCCCAGCATTTT,CASSSIPGQGVVSNQPQHF
TRBJ2-5,-,-,14,TRBV19,TGTGCCAGTAGTCATGGGTGGCGGCAAGAGACCCAGTACTTC,CASSHGWRQETQYF
TRBJ2-1,few,-,12,TRBV5-6,TGTGCCAGCAGCTTGAGGAGGGGTGAAGAGTTCTTC,CASSLRRGEEFF
TRBJ2-3,-,-,16,TRBV24-1,TGTGCCACCAGTGATTTTGGCCTTAGCTCGGAAGATACGCAGTATTTT,CATSDFGLSSEDTQYF
TRBJ1-2,-,-,12,TRBV29-1,TGCAGCGTTCCCTCAATCGACTATGGCTACACCTTC,CSVPSIDYGYTF
TRBJ2-5,-,TRBD1,14,TRBV20-1,TGCAGTGCTTCGGTTCCGACAGGGGAGGAGACCCAGTACTTC,CSASVPTGEETQYF
TRBJ2-5,-,TRBD1,17,TRBV24-1,TGTGCCACCAGTGATTTCTCAATTCGGGACAGAGAGGAGACCCAGTACTTC,CATSDFSIRDREETQYF
TRBJ1-2,once,-,17,TRBV7-2,TGTGCCAGCAGCCCTGGGGCCCTCGTAAAGGTATCTTCTGGCTACACCTTC,CASSPGALVKVSSGYTF
TRBJ2-3,-,TRBD2,15,TRBV20-1,TGCAGTGCTAAGCGGGGACCCCTTAGCACAGATACGCAGTATTTT,CSAKRGPLSTDTQYF
TRBJ1-2,-,TRBD1,13,TRBV29-1,TGCAGCGTTAGGACAGGGTTGACATGGGGCTACACCTTC,CSVRTGLTWGYTF
TRBJ2-7,few,-,15,TRBV5-3,TGTGCCAGAAGCCGGAAACAGACGTCCCCATACGAGCAGTACTTC,CARSRKQTSPYEQYF
TRBJ2-5,once,-,12,TRBV4-3,TGCGCCAGCAGCCGGTCTGCCAATGAGCAGTACTTC,CASSRSANEQYF
TRBJ1-1,-,TRBD1,14,TRBV9,TGTGCCAGCAGCGAGGGACAGGGATACACTGAAGCTTTCTTT,CASSEGQGYTEAFF
TRBJ1-1,-,-,15,TRBV30,TGTGCCTGGAGGGACGGGGGACTCATGAACACTGAAGCTTTCTTT,CAWRDGGLMNTEAFF
TRBJ2-7,-,-,11,TRBV29-1,TGCAGCGGACGGTATTACTACGAGCAGTACTTC,CSGRYYYEQYF
TRBJ2-5,-,-,14,TRBV7-2,TGTGCCAGCAGCTTATCGTCGATTGGAGAGACCCAGTACTTC,CASSLSSIGETQYF
TRBJ2-7,-,-,16,TRBV12-3/TRBV12-4,TGTGCCAGCACTCTTTTTGGGGAGGCTTTAAGAAGCGAGCAGTACTTC,CASTLFGEALRSEQYF
TRBJ2-7,-,-,16,TRBV6-5,TGTGCCAGCAGTATCAATAAGGCCCCAGGATACTACGAGCAGTACTTC,CASSINKAPGYYEQYF
TRBJ2-5,once,TRBD2,17,TRBV25-1,TGTGCCAGCAGTTCCCTTCCGGGACTAGGGCTTCAAGAGACCCAGTACTTC,CASSSLPGLGLQETQYF
TRBJ1-2,-,-,13,TRBV15,TGTGCCACCGACAATGCGGGGCTCTATGGCTACACCTTC,CATDNAGLYGYTF
TRBJ1-2,-,TRBD1,15,TRBV4-1,TGCGCCAGCAGCCCTCGACAGGGGGCGTTGGAAGGCTACACCTTC,CASSPRQGALEGYTF
TRBJ2-7,-,TRBD1,14,TRBV25-1,TGTGCCAGCAGAGGCCTGGGACAGGTCTTCGAGCAGTACTTC,CASRGLGQVFEQYF
TRBJ2-7,few,-,13,TRBV20-1,TGCAGTGCTAGGCCTAGAGCTTCCTACGAGCAGTACTTC,CSARPRASYEQYF
TRBJ2-1,few,-,13,TRBV4-2,TGTGCCAGCAGCCAAGAGAGGATAGATGAGCAGTTCTTC,CASSQERIDEQFF
TRBJ1-2,-,-,15,TRBV7-9,TGTGCCAGCAGCCCGGTAACCAAAACGGCTTATGGCTACACCTTC,CASSPVTKTAYGYTF
TRBJ2-1,-,-,15,TRBV9,TGTGCCAGCAGCGTATCGACCCAGGCCTACAATGAGCAGTTCTTC,CASSVSTQAYNEQFF
TRBJ2-7,-,-,15,TRBV6-1,TGTGCCAGCAGTGAGGAGGCGCAGGGGGGATACGAGCAGTACTTC,CASSEEAQGGYEQYF
TRBJ2-7,many,-,12,TRBV20-1,TGCAGTGCTAGGAGGACAAACTACGAGCAGTACTTC,CSARRTNYEQYF
TRBJ2-4,-,-,14,TRBV5-1,TGCGCCAGCAGCTTGGTACAAGGTAGAAACATTCAGTACTTC,CASSLVQGRNIQYF
TRBJ1-6,few,-,14,TRBV9,TGTGCCAGCAGCTCAACAAGCGACAGATCACCCCTCCACTTT,CASSSTSDRSPLHF
TRBJ1-4,-,TRBD1,16,TRBV4-1,TGCGCCAGCAGCCAACTGACCGGGACAGGGAGCGAAAAACTGTTTTTT,CASSQLTGTGSEKLFF
TRBJ1-5,-,TRBD1,15,TRBV28,TGTGCCACGACCGCCGGGACAGGGTTAGGTCAGCCCCAGCATTTT,CATTAGTGLGQPQHF
TRBJ1-2,-,-,14,TRBV4-2,TGTGCCAGCAGCCAAGATTGGCGAGACCCCAACTTCACCTTC,CASSQDWRDPNFTF
TRBJ2-7,few,TRBD2,17,TRBV4-3,TGCGCCAGCAGCCAAGATAGGAGCGGGAGGGGAAGCTACGAGCAGTACTTC,CASSQDRSGRGSYEQYF
TRBJ2-6,-,TRBD1,16,TRBV20-1,TGCAGTGCTAGTGACAGGGTGGGCTCTGGGGCCAACGTCCTGACTTTC,CSASDRVGSGANVLTF
TRBJ2-5,once,-,12,TRBV5-4,TGTGCCAGCGGCAGGACAGAAGAGACCCAGTACTTC,CASGRTEETQYF
TRBJ2-7,-,-,13,TRBV7-3,TGTGCCAGCAGCACCAAGGGTTCCCACGAGCAGTACTTC,CASSTKGSHEQYF
TRBJ1-6,-,-,15,TRBV20-1,TGCAGTGCTAGAGATTGGAGGACAGCTGATTCACCCCTCCACTTT,CSARDWRTADSPLHF
TRBJ2-6,-,TRBD1,19,TRBV6-2/TRBV6-3,TGTGCCAGCACCACCCAAAGCCCCGGGACAGGCTCTGGGGCCAACGTCCTGACTTTC,CASTTQSPGTGSGANVLTF
TRBJ1-5,-,TRBD1,15,TRBV27,TGTGCCAGCAGTCTGACAGGGGAAACCAATCAGCCCCAGCATTTT,CASSLTGETNQPQHF
TRBJ2-5,-,TRBD2,15,TRBV28,TGTGCCAGCAGTCCCACCAGCGGGGGGGGAGAGACCCAGTACTTC,CASSPTSGGGETQYF
TRBJ1-4,few,-,13,TRBV6-6,TGTGCCAGCAATAGGGAGAAGAGGGAAAAACTGTTTTTT,CASNREKREKLFF
TRBJ2-7,few,TRBD1,13,TRBV6-2/TRBV6-3,TGTGCCAGCATTAGGACAGGGGGCTACGAGCAGTACTTC,CASIRTGGYEQYF